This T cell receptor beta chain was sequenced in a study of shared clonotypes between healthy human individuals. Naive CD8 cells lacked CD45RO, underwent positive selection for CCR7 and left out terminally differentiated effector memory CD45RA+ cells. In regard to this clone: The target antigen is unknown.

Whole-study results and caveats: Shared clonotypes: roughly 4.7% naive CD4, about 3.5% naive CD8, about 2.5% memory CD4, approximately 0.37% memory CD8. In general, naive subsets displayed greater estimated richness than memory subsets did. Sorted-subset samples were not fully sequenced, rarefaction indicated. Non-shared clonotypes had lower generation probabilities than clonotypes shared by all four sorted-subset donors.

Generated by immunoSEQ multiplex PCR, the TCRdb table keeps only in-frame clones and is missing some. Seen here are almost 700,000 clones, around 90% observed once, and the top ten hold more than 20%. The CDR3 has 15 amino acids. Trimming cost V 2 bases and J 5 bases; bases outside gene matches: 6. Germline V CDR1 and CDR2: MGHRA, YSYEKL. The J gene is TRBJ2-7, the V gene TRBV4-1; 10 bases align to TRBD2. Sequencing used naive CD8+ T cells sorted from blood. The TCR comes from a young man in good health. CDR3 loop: CASSQLVSGRNEQYF. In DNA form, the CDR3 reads TGCGCCAGCAGCCAACTAGTTAGCGGGAGGAACGAGCAGTACTTC.